This paragraph covers one T cell receptor beta chain sequence. The CDR3 runs 15 residues. Germline values: CDR1 SQVTM, CDR2 ANQGSEA. V dropped 0 bases and J dropped 5 bases, with 14 bases sitting between them. Time point described: persistent/refractory GD, antithyroid drugs over 5 years with positive TRAb. Making the TCR library involved RNA that had been extracted from PBMCs. Arm-PCR of CDR3 regions and iRepertoire HTBI primers were the basis on which TCR beta libraries were built. TCRdb called the multiplex PCR reads again in MiXCR, with one record for every CDR3 protein. The sample consists of about 290,000 distinct CDR3 sequences, more than 20% of them appearing once. This specimen comes from a study of regulatory T cells in long-lasting Graves disease.

Sample: peripheral blood mononuclear cells (PBMCs), taken when the disease was refractory, from a patient treated with antithyroid drugs. The source of this sequence is a female donor with Graves disease. This rearrangement joins TRBV29-1 to TRBJ2-1; D is undetermined. CDR3 sequence reads: CSVEDGLTRDNEQFF. Here the CDR3 DNA reads TGCAGCGTTGAAGATGGCCTAACTCGGGACAATGAGCAGTTCTTC.